A selection of T cell receptor beta chains follows, all from one sample in a study of T-cell reconstitution after alpha-beta-depleted transplantation in children. Via MiXCR, TCRdb re-called the PCR reads, giving one row per CDR3 protein. The repertoire holds about 500,000 distinct CDR3 sequences, with about an eighth as singletons. The material sequenced was PBMCs, mostly from graft donor cells, taken 180 days after TCRalphabeta/CD19-depleted stem cell transplant. These receptors were taken from a female patient aged 2 to 10 who had a stem cell transplant for aplastic anemia, so the T cells may come from the graft donor. The CDR3 runs from the conserved cysteine through the conserved F or W. D genes are given only for firm matches. Where a row states a size, it is once, few, many or the class of an expanded clone; other rows omit it.

>TRBV28|few|TRBJ2-5|.
TGTGCCAGCAGTTTATGGGGGGCCTCGCCGTACCAAGAGACCCAGTACTTC
CASSLWGASPYQETQYF
>TRBV19|.|TRBJ1-1|TRBD1
TGTGCCAGTAGTATCGACAGGGGGTACACTGAAGCTTTCTTT
CASSIDRGYTEAFF
>TRBV6-1|many|TRBJ2-7|TRBD1
TGTGCCAGCAGTCGGGGACAGGGATCCTACGAGCAGTACTTC
CASSRGQGSYEQYF
>TRBV19|few|TRBJ2-1|.
TGTGCCAGTAGTATAGAAGGGAATGAGCAGTTCTTC
CASSIEGNEQFF
>TRBV20-1|.|TRBJ2-7|TRBD2
TGCAGTGCTAGAGATCTTACTAGCGGGAGAGGGAACGAGCAGTACTTC
CSARDLTSGRGNEQYF
>TRBV28|few|TRBJ1-1|.
TGTGCCAGCAATGATTGGAGATGGGGGAACACTGAAGCTTTCTTT
CASNDWRWGNTEAFF
>TRBV27|few|TRBJ2-3|TRBD2
TGTGCCAGCAGTTCGCGACTAGCGGGAGGGCCACCCGCAGATACGCAGTATTTT
CASSSRLAGGPPADTQYF
>TRBV7-2|few|TRBJ2-3|.
TGTGCCAGCAGCCCTAGCTGGGCAGATACGCAGTATTTT
CASSPSWADTQYF
>TRBV12-3/TRBV12-4|.|TRBJ1-5|.
TGTGCCAGCCCCAAGGTGGGGGCTCAGCCCCAGCATTTT
CASPKVGAQPQHF
>TRBV7-4|few|TRBJ1-3|.
TGTGCCAGCAGCTTAATCGGATGTCACTCTGGAAACACCATATATTTT
CASSLIGCHSGNTIYF
>TRBV5-6|many|TRBJ2-7|.
TGTGCCAGCAGCTTGTACGGGGAGCAGTACTTC
CASSLYGEQYF
>TRBV27|few|TRBJ2-1|TRBD1
TGTGCCAGCAGTTTACGGACAGGGTACAATAATGAGCAGTTCTTC
CASSLRTGYNNEQFF
>TRBV4-3|few|TRBJ2-7|.
TGCGCCAGCAGCCAAGATTTCACAGGGCTCGAGCAGTACTTC
CASSQDFTGLEQYF
>TRBV6-2/TRBV6-3|few|TRBJ2-7|.
TGTGCCAGCATTGGTAGGAGCTCCTACGAGCAGTACTTC
CASIGRSSYEQYF
>TRBV28|few|TRBJ1-6|.
TGTGCCAGCAGTTTGGTTGTGGCAGGGAATTCACCCCTCCACTTT
CASSLVVAGNSPLHF
>TRBV27|many|TRBJ1-1|.
TGTGCCAGCAGTTTGTTAACAGGGTACCCTGAAGCTTTCTTT
CASSLLTGYPEAFF
>TRBV6-5|few|TRBJ2-7|TRBD2
TGTGCCAGCAGTTACTCCAGCGGGGACTCCTACGAGCAGTACTTC
CASSYSSGDSYEQYF
>TRBV12-3/TRBV12-4|many|TRBJ2-7|.
TGTGCCAGCACCTATGATGGGATTTCGATCTACGAGCAGTACTTC
CASTYDGISIYEQYF
>TRBV2|.|TRBJ2-7|.
TGTGCCAGCAGTGAAGGGCCCCCTAAGTACTTC
CASSEGPPKYF
>TRBV28|.|TRBJ2-3|TRBD1
TGTGCCAGCGGACAAGGACAGGTCCCCCACACAGATACGCAGTATTTT
CASGQGQVPHTDTQYF
>TRBV14|.|TRBJ2-3|TRBD2
TGTGCCAGCAGCCAAGAATCTAGCGGGCGCACAGATACGCAGTATTTT
CASSQESSGRTDTQYF
>TRBV9|few|TRBJ1-1|.
TGTGCCAGCAGCGCCACGAATCGGGGTGAAGCTTTCTTT
CASSATNRGEAFF
>TRBV29-1|.|TRBJ2-2|TRBD1
TGCAGCGTTGAAGATCGGGGGACAGGGCAAGACGGGGAGCTGTTTTTT
CSVEDRGTGQDGELFF
>TRBV7-2|few|TRBJ2-1|TRBD1
TGTGCCAGCAGCCGGGACAGGAACTACAATGAGCAGTTCTTC
CASSRDRNYNEQFF
>TRBV7-2|few|TRBJ2-6|.
TGTGCCAGCAGCTACGACAGCAGCTCTGGGGCCAACGTCCTGACTTTC
CASSYDSSSGANVLTF
>TRBV11-2|.|TRBJ2-3|TRBD2
TGTGCCAGCAGCTCAAAGGGACTAGCGGAACTTAGCACAGATACGCAGTATTTT
CASSSKGLAELSTDTQYF
>TRBV9|many|TRBJ2-5|.
TGTGCCAGCAGCGCCCGGGCCTGGGAGGAAGAGACCCAGTACTTC
CASSARAWEEETQYF
>TRBV7-2|many|TRBJ2-5|.
TGTGCCAGCAGCTTACGGGGGACCCAGTACTTC
CASSLRGTQYF
>TRBV6-1|.|TRBJ1-4|.
TGTGCCAGCAGTCAAGTTTCAACTAATGAAAAACTGTTTTTT
CASSQVSTNEKLFF
>TRBV27|few|TRBJ2-7|TRBD2
TGTGCCAGCAGTCCATTAATAGCGGGAGGGCCTGACGAGCAGTACTTC
CASSPLIAGGPDEQYF
>TRBV12-3/TRBV12-4|.|TRBJ1-6|.
TGTGCCAGCAGTCGACGCAGGGGTTTCTATAATTCACCCCTCCACTTC
CASSRRRGFYNSPLHF
>TRBV7-6|few|TRBJ1-5|TRBD1
TGTGCCAGCAGCTTAGCCGGGACAGGGCGGGAGCCCCAGCATTTT
CASSLAGTGREPQHF
>TRBV3-1|few|TRBJ2-7|TRBD2
TGTGCCAGCAGCCAAGATTGGACTAGCGGGACCTACGAGCAGTACTTC
CASSQDWTSGTYEQYF
>TRBV7-2|.|TRBJ2-1|TRBD1
TGTGCCAGCAGCTTAGCACTCAGGGGGCGAGTCGGGAGCCCCTCCTACAATGAGCAGTTCTTC
CASSLALRGRVGSPSYNEQFF
>TRBV7-6|few|TRBJ2-7|.
TGTGCCAGCAGCTTAGGCGCCGCCGGAGAGTTCACCTACGAGCAGTACTTC
CASSLGAAGEFTYEQYF
>TRBV7-2|.|TRBJ2-1|.
TGTGCCAGCAGCCTTGACACCTCCTACAATGAGCAGTTCTTC
CASSLDTSYNEQFF
>TRBV5-1|.|TRBJ2-2|.
TGCGCCAGCAGCTCCATGACCGGGGAGCTGTTTTTT
CASSSMTGELFF
>TRBV4-1|.|TRBJ1-1|TRBD1
TGCGCCAGCAGCCCGACTCTCAGGGGGGGCTCAGCTTTCTTT
CASSPTLRGGSAFF
>TRBV18|many|TRBJ1-1|.
TGTGCCAGCTCACTTCAGGCTTTGGGCACTGAAGCTTTCTTT
CASSLQALGTEAFF
>TRBV20-1|.|TRBJ2-2|TRBD2
TGCTGTGCGCCGACACCAACTAGCGGGAGCAGGGAGCTGTTTTTT
CCAPTPTSGSRELFF
>TRBV7-8|.|TRBJ2-2|TRBD2
TGTGCCAGCCGCTACTCCCTAGCGGGAGTTACCGGGGAGCTGTTTTTT
CASRYSLAGVTGELFF
>TRBV27|.|TRBJ2-1|TRBD2
TGTGCCACCAGTCAGCGGGAGGAAGGCAATGAGCAGTTCTTC
CATSQREEGNEQFF
>TRBV28|few|TRBJ2-7|.
TGTGCCAGCAGTTTAGTCCTTGCTGGTAACGAGCAGTACTTC
CASSLVLAGNEQYF
>TRBV20-1|.|TRBJ2-5|.
TGCAGTGCCACTATGGCACGACAGTCAGAGACCCAGTACTTC
CSATMARQSETQYF
>TRBV20-1|.|TRBJ2-3|TRBD1
TGCAGTGCTAGACAGATGGGGACAGGCTGGGGCACAGATACGCAGTATTTT
CSARQMGTGWGTDTQYF
>TRBV15|.|TRBJ2-7|.
TGTGCCACCAGCGGCCTTAATGCGGGGCCGCCCTACGAGCAGTACTTC
CATSGLNAGPPYEQYF
>TRBV7-3|many|TRBJ2-1|TRBD2
TGTGCCAGCAGCTTAGAACCGCGGGGGGGTAGTAGCAATGAGCAGTTCTTC
CASSLEPRGGSSNEQFF
>TRBV11-2|few|TRBJ2-7|.
TGTGCCAGCAAGCCCCAGGGCCATTACGAGCAGTACTTC
CASKPQGHYEQYF
>TRBV20-1|.|TRBJ1-2|.
TGCAGTGCTAGAGATGCAGCGAGCTATGGCTACACCTTC
CSARDAASYGYTF
>TRBV6-1|.|TRBJ2-5|TRBD2
TGTGCCAGCAGTACCCGCAAAGCGGGAGGGCCCCCCCAAGAGACCCAGTACTTC
CASSTRKAGGPPQETQYF
>TRBV29-1|few|TRBJ2-7|.
TGCAGCGTTGAAGTACTAGGCGGGTCCTACGAGCAGTACTTC
CSVEVLGGSYEQYF
>TRBV12-3/TRBV12-4|many|TRBJ2-1|TRBD2
TGTGCCAGCAGTTTCCCTAGCGGGAGAGTCCTCAAGCAGTTCTTC
CASSFPSGRVLKQFF
>TRBV6-1|few|TRBJ1-2|.
TGTGCCAGCAGTGAATTGAGTGGCCCTTATGGCTACACCTTC
CASSELSGPYGYTF
>TRBV28|many|TRBJ2-3|.
TGTGCCAGCAGTTACGCGGCTCTCATTCCCCAGGATACGCAGTATTTT
CASSYAALIPQDTQYF
>TRBV20-1|few|TRBJ2-1|.
TGCAGTGCTAGATCCGGACTACAGTGGAATGAGCAGTTCTTC
CSARSGLQWNEQFF